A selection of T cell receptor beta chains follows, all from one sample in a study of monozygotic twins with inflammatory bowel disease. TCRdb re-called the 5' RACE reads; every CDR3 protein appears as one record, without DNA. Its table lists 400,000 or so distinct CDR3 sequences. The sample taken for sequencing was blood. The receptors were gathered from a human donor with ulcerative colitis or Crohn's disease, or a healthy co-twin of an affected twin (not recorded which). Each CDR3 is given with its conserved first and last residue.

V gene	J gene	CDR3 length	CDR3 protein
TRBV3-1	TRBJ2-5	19	CASSQDFEAGASYQETQYF
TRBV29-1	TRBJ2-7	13	CSVGGGRGYEQYF
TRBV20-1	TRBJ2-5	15	CSATTPGGVQETQYF
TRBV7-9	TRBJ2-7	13	CASSTSGSYEQYF
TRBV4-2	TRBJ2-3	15	CASSPKAGGQDTQYF
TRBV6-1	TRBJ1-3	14	CASSGLISGNTIYF
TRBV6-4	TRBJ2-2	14	CATQGAANTGELFF
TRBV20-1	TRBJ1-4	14	CSARLTTTNEKLFF
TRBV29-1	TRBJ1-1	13	CSGGQGRHTEAFF
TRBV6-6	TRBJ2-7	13	CASSNRLSYEQYF
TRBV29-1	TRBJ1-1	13	CSVARQTNTEAFF
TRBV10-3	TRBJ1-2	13	CAITSGLDYGYTF
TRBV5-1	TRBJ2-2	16	CASSFTSGVDTGELFF
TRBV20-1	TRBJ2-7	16	CSASLSSGGRFSEQYF
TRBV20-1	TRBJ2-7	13	CSAEQGVGYEQYF
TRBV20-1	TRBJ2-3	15	CSASGTVGGLGTQYF
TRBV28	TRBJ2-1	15	CASKGGTGSYNEQFF
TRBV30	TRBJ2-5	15	CAWRSGRMNPETQYF
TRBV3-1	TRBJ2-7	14	CASSPGTDRLEQYF
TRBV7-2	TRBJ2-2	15	CASSWAGGLTGELFF
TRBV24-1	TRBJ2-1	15	CATGAGDGSYNEQFF
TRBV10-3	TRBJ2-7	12	CAAGTDPYEQYF
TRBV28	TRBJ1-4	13	CASHDATNEKLFF
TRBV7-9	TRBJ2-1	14	CATTGTGVFNEQFF
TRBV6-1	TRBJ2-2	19	CASSEDRELGHSYTGELFF